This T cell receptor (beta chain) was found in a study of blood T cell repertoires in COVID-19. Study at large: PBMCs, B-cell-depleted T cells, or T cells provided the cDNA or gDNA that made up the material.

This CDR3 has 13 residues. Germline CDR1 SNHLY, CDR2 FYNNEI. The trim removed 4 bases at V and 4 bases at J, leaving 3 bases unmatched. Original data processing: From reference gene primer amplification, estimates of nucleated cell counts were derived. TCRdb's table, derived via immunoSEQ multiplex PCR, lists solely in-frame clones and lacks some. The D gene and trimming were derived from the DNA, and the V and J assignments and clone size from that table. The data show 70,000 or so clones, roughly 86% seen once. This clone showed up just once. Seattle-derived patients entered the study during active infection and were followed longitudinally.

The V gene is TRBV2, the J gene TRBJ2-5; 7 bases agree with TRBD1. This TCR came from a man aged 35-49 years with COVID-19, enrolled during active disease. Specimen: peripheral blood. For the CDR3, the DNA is TGTGCCAGCAGTGCGGACAGGATAGAGACCCAGTACTTC. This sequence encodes CASSADRIETQYF.